The rows below give T cell receptor beta chains drawn from one sample of a study of tumor-infiltrating lymphocytes in primary liver carcinoma. TCRdb processed the multiplex PCR reads anew with MiXCR; each CDR3 protein has one entry. The sample includes approximately 310,000 distinct CDR3 sequences, 60% to 80% of them seen just once. The specimen was peripheral blood. These TCRs come from a man in his forties with primary liver carcinoma and hepatitis B virus infection. Each CDR3 is given with its conserved first and last residue. The D gene is left open where the match is weak. Size tells how often a clone was seen (once, few, many) or the class of an expanded clone, and some rows leave it out.

CDR3: CASSRKNEQFF
DNA: TGTGCCAGCAGCAGGAAAAATGAGCAGTTCTTC
V: TRBV12-3/TRBV12-4
J: TRBJ2-1
D: .
size: many

CDR3: CASSYEGYNEQFF
DNA: TGTGCCAGCAGTTACGAGGGATACAATGAGCAGTTCTTC
V: TRBV6-5
J: TRBJ2-1
D: .
size: .

CDR3: CAISAYRENQETQYF
DNA: TGTGCCATCAGTGCCTACAGGGAAAATCAAGAGACCCAGTACTTC
V: TRBV10-3
J: TRBJ2-5
D: .
size: .

CDR3: CAISGTRGGDKQETQYF
DNA: TGTGCCATCAGTGGGACTCGTGGGGGGGACAAACAAGAGACCCAGTACTTC
V: TRBV10-3
J: TRBJ2-5
D: .
size: many

CDR3: CASSFRGVQAGNTIYF
DNA: TGTGCCAGCAGCTTTCGTGGTGTACAGGCAGGAAACACCATATATTTT
V: TRBV5-6
J: TRBJ1-3
D: .
size: few

CDR3: CVSMEQAEETQYF
DNA: TGTGTCAGCATGGAACAGGCGGAAGAGACCCAGTACTTC
V: TRBV28
J: TRBJ2-5
D: .
size: .

CDR3: CASSEAPTSGTSYNEQFF
DNA: TGTGCCAGCAGTGAAGCCCCGACTAGCGGGACCTCCTACAATGAGCAGTTCTTC
V: TRBV6-1
J: TRBJ2-1
D: TRBD2
size: many

CDR3: CARSFSRNTEAFF
DNA: TGTGCCCGGAGTTTCTCTCGGAACACTGAAGCCTTCTTT
V: TRBV30
J: TRBJ1-1
D: .
size: .

CDR3: CASSLGQLNTEAFF
DNA: TGTGCCAGCAGCTTAGGACAGTTAAACACTGAAGCTTTCTTT
V: TRBV11-2
J: TRBJ1-1
D: .
size: many

CDR3: CASSQETVGRSPLHF
DNA: TGTGCCAGCAGCCAAGAAACAGTGGGAAGATCACCCCTCCACTTT
V: TRBV4-2
J: TRBJ1-6
D: .
size: .

CDR3: CASRGQGYGYTF
DNA: TGTGCCAGCAGAGGGCAGGGCTATGGCTACACCTTC
V: TRBV6-1
J: TRBJ1-2
D: .
size: medium-sized

CDR3: CASRTTVGNSPLHF
DNA: TGTGCCAGCAGGACGACTGTCGGGAATTCACCCCTCCACTTT
V: TRBV12-3/TRBV12-4
J: TRBJ1-6
D: .
size: many

CDR3: CASSLGTVGTDMQYF
DNA: TGTGCCAGCAGCTTAGGGACGGTTGGGACAGATATGCAGTACTTT
V: TRBV11-2
J: TRBJ2-3
D: TRBD1
size: .

CDR3: CASSHPMGTGGVYTGELSF
DNA: TGTGCCAGCAGCCATCCCATGGGGACAGGGGGCGTCTACACCGGGGAACTGTCTTTT
V: TRBV4-2
J: TRBJ2-2
D: TRBD1
size: .

CDR3: CASSQSPGTYNEQFF
DNA: TGCGCCAGCAGCCAATCCCCAGGCACCTACAATGAGCAGTTCTTC
V: TRBV4-3
J: TRBJ2-1
D: .
size: many

CDR3: CASSQGVVAREDTQYF
DNA: TGCGCCAGCAGCCAAGGGGTGGTAGCGAGAGAAGATACGCAGTATTTT
V: TRBV4-3
J: TRBJ2-3
D: .
size: once

CDR3: CASSHSSSSCNEQSF
DNA: TGTGCCAGCAGCCACTCTAGCTCATCCTGCAATGAGCAGTCCTTC
V: TRBV11-1
J: TRBJ2-1
D: .
size: .

CDR3: CASSYLPSNNYEQYF
DNA: TGTGCCAGCAGTTACTTGCCTAGCAATAACTACGAGCAGTACTTC
V: TRBV6-5
J: TRBJ2-7
D: .
size: .

CDR3: CASSAGPNQETQYF
DNA: TGTGCCAGCAGCGCCGGACCGAACCAAGAGACCCAGTACTTC
V: TRBV7-8
J: TRBJ2-5
D: .
size: few

CDR3: CASGLWGTSYEQYF
DNA: TGTGCCAGCGGATTGTGGGGCACCTCCTACGAGCAGTACTTC
V: TRBV7-9
J: TRBJ2-7
D: .
size: few

CDR3: CANSRGVTESNQPQHF
DNA: TGTGCCAACAGCCGGGGGGTCACGGAGAGCAATCAGCCCCAGCATTTT
V: TRBV5-5
J: TRBJ1-5
D: .
size: .

CDR3: CASSLRLAGELFF
DNA: TGTGCCAGCAGCTTGAGATTAGCCGGGGAGCTGTTTTTT
V: TRBV13
J: TRBJ2-2
D: .
size: many